This T cell receptor beta chain derives from a study of T cell responses to AZD1222 COVID-19 vaccine. Findings and limits, study-wide: Researchers took repertoire samples only after the peak T cell response had come. Just a handful of people given AZD1222 tested seropositive at baseline. Spike-specific TCR breadth and depth grew following two AZD1222 doses. The CD4 TCRs associated with vaccination extended across spike and predominated at 160-218 and 743-854.

CDR1 and CDR2 (germline): MDHEN, SYDVKM. This CDR3 has 13 amino acids. Deletions cut 7 bases from V and 4 bases from J, with 10 bases between. As concerns this clone: Its antigen remains unknown.

Generated by immunoSEQ multiplex PCR, the TCRdb table keeps only in-frame clones and is missing some. The data contain 100,000 or so clones, 70% to 90% of them seen just once; the ten biggest clones take up 13%. The specimen was peripheral blood, collected on day 0 of AZD1222 vaccination. This clonotype was obtained from an adult in good health. The rearrangement joins TRBV28 to TRBJ1-4; tentative D call: TRBD1 (6 bases). The CDR3, as DNA: TGTGCCAGCACCCGGACAGATAATGAAAAACTGTTTTTT. Translating gives CASTRTDNEKLFF.